The next 10 T cell receptor beta chains were all read from a single sample in a study of blood T cell repertoires in COVID-19. Using immunoSEQ multiplex PCR, the repertoire was profiled, and TCRdb retains in-frame clones only, with some absent. The sample has roughly 260,000 clones, about 91% seen once. The sample consisted of peripheral blood. Receptors originate from a person aged 18-29 years with COVID-19, enrolled during active disease.

The chain combines TRBV9 with TRBJ2-2, with D perhaps TRBD2 (5 bases). Trimming left V 3 bases short and J 2 bases short, with 11 bases between. Germline lookup yields CDR1 SGDLS and CDR2 YYNGEE. CDR3 length equals 15 residues. CDR3 in DNA: TGTGCCAGCAGCGCCCGGGAAAGAAACACCGGGGAGCTGTTTTTT. Amino acid sequence: CASSARERNTGELFF.

In its sample, this clone was seen once. The chain has TRBV2 and TRBJ2-5, with 7 bases aligning to TRBD2. This CDR3 is 14 amino acids long. Germline trimming cut 2 bases from V and 5 bases from J; bases unmatched to any gene: 5. Germline V gene lookup returns CDR1 SNHLY and CDR2 FYNNEI. The CDR3 nucleotides are TGTGCCAGCAGTGAATTTGCGGGAGTGGAGACCCAGTACTTC. Translation gives CASSEFAGVETQYF.

For this clone: This sample also contains other DNA sequences that code for the same CDR3. The chain employs TRBV9 and TRBJ2-3; TRBD2 matches at 11 bases. The CDR3 consists of 14 residues. Germline-derived CDR1 and CDR2 are SGDLS and YYNGEE. The trim removed 3 bases at V and 3 bases at J, leaving 0 bases unmatched. The CDR3 reads CASSASGRTDTQYF. The CDR3 DNA follows: TGTGCCAGCAGCGCTAGCGGGAGGACAGATACGCAGTATTTT.

This clone was counted a single time. The genes are TRBV19 and TRBJ2-1; 9 bases agree with TRBD2. This CDR3 spans 13 amino acids. Germline CDR1 LNHDA, CDR2 SQIVND (reference sequence). With V trimmed by 4 bases and J by 8 bases, 3 bases remained unmatched. The CDR3: CASSRVAGDEQFF. CDR3 DNA sequence: TGTGCCAGTAGTAGGGTAGCGGGAGATGAGCAGTTCTTC.

This rearrangement joins TRBV19 to TRBJ1-5; TRBD1 might be the D (5 bases). This CDR3 comprises 15 residues. CDR1 LNHDA and CDR2 SQIVND come from the germline V gene (reference sequence). Trimming left V 3 bases short and J 4 bases short, with 13 bases between. The CDR3 sequence is CASSIGQRINQPQHF. The DNA for the CDR3 is TGTGCCAGTAGTATCGGACAAAGGATTAATCAGCCCCAGCATTTT.

V and J are TRBV4-2 and TRBJ2-5, with 8 bases matching TRBD2. Looked up from germline, CDR1 is LGHNA and CDR2 is YNFKEQ. With V trimmed by 0 bases and J by 0 bases, 12 bases remained unmatched. The CDR3 covers 19 residues. CDR3 in amino acids: CASSQDWGAAGADQETQYF. The CDR3 bases are TGTGCCAGCAGCCAAGATTGGGGGGCAGCGGGAGCGGACCAAGAGACCCAGTACTTC.

The chain has TRBV19 and TRBJ2-3; a weak D match, TRBD1 (6 bases). Germline loops: CDR1 LNHDA, CDR2 SQIVND (reference sequence). The CDR3 consists of 14 residues. V lost 3 bases and J lost 4, with 11 bases in between. The CDR3 reads CASSIGQPADTQYF. In DNA, the CDR3 is TGTGCCAGTAGTATTGGACAGCCCGCAGATACGCAGTATTTT.

The rearrangement joins TRBV5-1 to TRBJ1-3; TRBD1 might be the D (6 bases). CDR3 length: 14 residues. V was shortened by 4 bases and J by 3 bases, with 11 bases between the two germline ends. Germline-derived CDR1 and CDR2 are SGHRS and YFSETQ. The CDR3 region has the DNA TGCGCCAGCAGCCAGGACAGTGTTGGAAACACCATATATTTT. Translated: CASSQDSVGNTIYF.

The chain uses TRBV19 and TRBJ1-4, with no clear D. This CDR3 has 17 residues. Germline loops: CDR1 LNHDA, CDR2 SQIVND (reference sequence). V was trimmed by 4 bases and J by 3 bases, leaving 18 bases between them. The CDR3 DNA reads TGTGCCAGTAGTAGGCCACAGAAGACGGTGGCTAATGAAAAACTGTTTTTT. Translating gives CASSRPQKTVANEKLFF.

The chain employs TRBV27 and TRBJ2-3; perhaps TRBD2 as D (5 bases). V was pared by 7 bases and J by 5 bases, with 19 bases between. In germline, CDR1 is MNHEY, CDR2 SMNVEV (reference sequence). The CDR3 sequence is 15 residues long. This chain's CDR3 is CASTSIVGSIDTQYF. The CDR3 bases are TGTGCCAGCACCTCTATCGTAGGGAGTATAGATACGCAGTATTTT.